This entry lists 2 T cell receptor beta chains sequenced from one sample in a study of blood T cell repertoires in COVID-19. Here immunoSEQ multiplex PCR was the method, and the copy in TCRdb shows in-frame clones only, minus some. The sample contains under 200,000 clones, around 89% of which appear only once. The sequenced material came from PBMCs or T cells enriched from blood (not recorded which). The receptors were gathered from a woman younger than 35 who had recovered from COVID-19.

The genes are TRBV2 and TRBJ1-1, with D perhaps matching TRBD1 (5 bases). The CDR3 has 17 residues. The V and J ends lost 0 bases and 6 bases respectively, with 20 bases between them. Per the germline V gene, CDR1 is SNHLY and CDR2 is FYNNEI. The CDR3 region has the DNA TGTGCCAGCAGTGAAGCGCTTTGGGGGGGGGTTAGCCCTGAAGCTTTCTTT. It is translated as CASSEALWGGVSPEAFF.

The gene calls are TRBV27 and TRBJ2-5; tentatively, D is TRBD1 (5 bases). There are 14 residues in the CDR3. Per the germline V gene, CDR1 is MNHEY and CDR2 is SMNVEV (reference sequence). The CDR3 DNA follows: TGTGCGAGCGCCGGCAGGGAATTCCAAGAGACCCAGTACTTC. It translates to CASAGREFQETQYF.